This TCR beta chain was identified during a study of radiotherapy plus CTLA-4 blockade in lung cancer. Whole-study findings and limits: Researchers report tumor-derived TCR clones expanding in blood after radiotherapy plus ipilimumab.

V was pared by 0 bases and J by 6 bases, with 4 bases of the junction left unmatched. The CDR3 runs 15 residues. Germline loops: CDR1 SGHTA, CDR2 FQGNSA. In regard to this clone: Its antigen is not known.

Using immunoSEQ multiplex PCR, the repertoire was profiled, and TCRdb retains in-frame clones only, with some absent. The sample has 70,000 to 100,000 clones, around 87% seen once. Patients had chemo-refractory metastatic non-small-cell lung cancer and received focal radiation plus CTLA-4 blockade that used ipilimumab. The chain uses TRBV7-2 and TRBJ2-3, with 9 bases aligning to TRBD1. The sample here was peripheral blood, taken from a patient treated with radiotherapy plus ipilimumab. The TCR originated in a human donor with non-small cell lung cancer who had a partial response to radiotherapy plus ipilimumab. CDR3 DNA sequence: TGTGCCAGCAGCTTAGCGGGACAGGGTTTGGATACGCAGTATTTT. Protein: CASSLAGQGLDTQYF.